The rows below give T cell receptor beta chains drawn from one sample of a study of control samples from healthy donors and cancer patients. Some clones are missing from TCRdb's copy, which holds only in-frame ones; the method was immunoSEQ multiplex PCR. The table includes 100,000 to 150,000 clones, nearly 90% detected once. The sequencing sample was made of PBMCs. The receptor source for this set is a man aged 50-60 years with head and neck cancer. The CDR3 runs from the conserved cysteine through the conserved F or W. D genes are given only for firm matches. A row's size may be missing; if present it is once, few, many or a size class.

D | J | V | size | DNA | CDR3
TRBD1 | TRBJ1-1 | TRBV18 | . | TGTGCCAGCTCACAATCAGGGGGGACTGAAGCTTTCTTT | CASSQSGGTEAFF
TRBD1 | TRBJ1-6 | TRBV28 | . | TGTGCCAGCACCCAGGGGGGTAGCGGTTCACCCCTCCACTTT | CASTQGGSGSPLHF
. | TRBJ2-7 | TRBV13 | once | TGTGCCAGCAGCTTATTGATGGGCGGGGGCTACTACGAGCAGTACTTC | CASSLLMGGGYYEQYF
. | TRBJ1-1 | TRBV5-1 | . | TGCGCCAGCAGCTTGGGACAGCCGAACACTGAAGCTTTCTTT | CASSLGQPNTEAFF
. | TRBJ2-2 | TRBV11-3 | . | TGTGCCAGCAGATACAGGGGAGGGACCGGGGAGCTGTTTTTT | CASRYRGGTGELFF
. | TRBJ2-7 | TRBV24-1 | . | TGTGCCACCAGTGATCACAGGGTCCCGTACGAGCAGTACTTC | CATSDHRVPYEQYF
TRBD2 | TRBJ2-1 | TRBV28 | few | TGTGCCAGCAGAACCGGGACTAGCGGCTACAATGAGCAGTTCTTC | CASRTGTSGYNEQFF
. | TRBJ2-1 | TRBV9 | . | TGTGCCAGCAGCGTAGAATGGGCGGGAAGCTGGAATGAGCAGTTCTTC | CASSVEWAGSWNEQFF
. | TRBJ2-7 | TRBV10-3 | . | TGTGCCACAAGCCGGGACACAACCTACGAGCAGTACTTC | CATSRDTTYEQYF
TRBD1 | TRBJ1-5 | TRBV19 | once | TGTGCCAGTAGTGGGACAGGGGGCCTTCAGCCCCAGCATTTT | CASSGTGGLQPQHF
. | TRBJ1-1 | TRBV24-1 | . | TGTGCCACCAGTGAGTCCCGGGGCACTGAAGCTTTCTTT | CATSESRGTEAFF
. | TRBJ1-1 | TRBV6-1 | . | TGTGCCAGCAGTGAGAGAGGAATGAACACTGAAGCTTTCTTT | CASSERGMNTEAFF
. | TRBJ2-1 | TRBV14 | . | TGTGCCAGCAGCCAAAGTGGGGCTGAGCAGTTCTTC | CASSQSGAEQFF
. | TRBJ1-2 | TRBV30 | . | TGTGCCTGGAGTGTAGGGGGGGACTATGGCTACACCTTC | CAWSVGGDYGYTF
TRBD1 | TRBJ2-3 | TRBV30 | . | TGTGCCTGGAGTATAGGGACAGGCCCAGATACGCAGTATTTT | CAWSIGTGPDTQYF
. | TRBJ2-5 | TRBV18 | . | TGTGCCAGCTCACCACCGTCTGTATCGGCTGAAGAGACCCAGTACTTC | CASSPPSVSAEETQYF
. | TRBJ2-5 | TRBV11-2 | . | TGTGCCAGCAGCTTCGCGGCTGCGGAACGAGAGACCCAGTACTTC | CASSFAAAERETQYF
. | TRBJ1-2 | TRBV30 | . | TGTGCCTGGGACAAGACGGGGTTGGATGGCTACACCTTC | CAWDKTGLDGYTF
TRBD1 | TRBJ1-2 | TRBV2 | . | TGTCCCACAAAAAAAACAAGCGACTATGGACAGGCAAACTATGGCTACACCTTC | CPTKKTSDYGQANYGYTF
. | TRBJ2-3 | TRBV11-3 | . | TGTGCCAGCAGCTTAGATAGTCAGAGCACAGATACGCAGTATTTT | CASSLDSQSTDTQYF
. | TRBJ2-5 | TRBV5-5 | . | TGTGCCAGCGGAGAGCGAGCGGTAGAGACCCAGTACTTC | CASGERAVETQYF
. | TRBJ2-6 | TRBV19 | . | TGTGCCAGTAACCCGACAGACTCTGGGGCCAACGTCCTGACTTTC | CASNPTDSGANVLTF
. | TRBJ2-2 | TRBV2 | . | TGTGCCAGCAGGAGCTACACCGGGGAGCTGTTTTTT | CASRSYTGELFF
. | TRBJ1-6 | TRBV7-9 | . | TGTGCCAGCAGCCCTCCCGGGAGCTCCTATAATTCACCCCTCCACTTT | CASSPPGSSYNSPLHF
. | TRBJ2-1 | TRBV3-1/TRBV3-2 | . | TGTGCCAGCAGCCCTCACGGTCAGGAGCAGTTCTTC | CASSPHGQEQFF
. | TRBJ1-6 | TRBV5-6 | . | TGTGCCAGCAGCTTAAACGGTTTGGATTCACCCCTCCACTTT | CASSLNGLDSPLHF
TRBD1 | TRBJ2-1 | TRBV18 | . | TGTGCCAGCTCACCACCGGGACAGGGAAATGAGCAGTTCTTC | CASSPPGQGNEQFF
TRBD2 | TRBJ2-3 | TRBV24-1 | . | TGTGCCACCAGTGAGACTAGCGGTTTAGATACGCAGTATTTT | CATSETSGLDTQYF
. | TRBJ1-5 | TRBV19 | . | TGTGCCAGTAGAAGGGGAGGCAGCCAGCCCCAGCATTTT | CASRRGGSQPQHF